The 19 T cell receptor beta chains given below trace back to one sample, sequenced in a study of T cell changes during pregnancy in multiple sclerosis. Measured with immunoSEQ multiplex PCR; TCRdb has only the in-frame clones, and not every one. The top ten hold around 9.5% of the sample, which has tens of thousands of clones, 90% seen once. Here the sequenced sample was peripheral blood, taken after pregnancy. These TCRs come from a female donor in good health, enrolled as a control in a pregnancy study.

V and J are TRBV6-1 and TRBJ1-3, with D possibly being TRBD1 (5 bases). V gave up 4 bases and J gave up 0 bases, with 13 bases separating them. The CDR3 contains 16 residues. Germline CDR1 and CDR2: MNHNS and SASEGT. CDR3 nucleotide sequence: TGTGCCAGCAGTGCCTCTCGTGGGGCCTCTGGAAACACCATATATTTT. This encodes CASSASRGASGNTIYF.

The chain combines TRBV6-4 with TRBJ2-1, with 7 bases identical to TRBD1. Germline-derived CDR1 and CDR2 are MRHNA and SNTAGT. The CDR3 extends over 12 amino acids. The V and J ends lost 4 bases and 7 bases, in that order; junction bases with no gene match: 1. The CDR3, as DNA: TGTGCCAGCAGTGCACAGGGGAATGAGCAGTTCTTC. Its translation is CASSAQGNEQFF.

In regard to this clone: Given a much more abundant clone one base away, this may be a read error. Other DNA variants within this sample encode the same CDR3. The rearrangement joins TRBV6-5 to TRBJ1-1; perhaps TRBD1 as D (5 bases). V shed 1 base and J shed 1 base, with 7 bases lying between them. The CDR3 is 14 residues long. Per germline, CDR1 MNHEY and CDR2 SVGAGI. CDR3 coding DNA: TGTGCCAGCAGTTACTACCAGGGGAACACTGAAGCTTTCTTT. It translates to CASSYYQGNTEAFF.

The rearrangement uses TRBV5-6 and TRBJ1-2; TRBD1 agrees at 7 bases. Germline assignment: CDR1 SGHDT and CDR2 YYEEEE. After removal of 1 base from V and 3 bases from J, the junction contained 3 bases not matched to a gene. This CDR3 region has 14 residues. The CDR3: CASSLYQGDYGYTF. The CDR3 region has the DNA TGTGCCAGCAGCTTGTACCAGGGGGACTATGGCTACACCTTC.

J is TRBJ1-2 and V is TRBV10-3, with TRBD1 identical over 7 bases. Trimming at V came to 7 bases and at J to 5 bases, leaving 10 bases not matched to a gene. Per germline, CDR1 ENHRY and CDR2 SYGVKD. The CDR3 extends over 14 amino acids. CDR3 sequence (DNA): TGTGCCATCACCCCGGGACAGTCAGAGTATGGCTACACCTTC. This sequence encodes CAITPGQSEYGYTF.

The chain has TRBV18 and TRBJ2-7; D is possibly TRBD1 (5 bases). CDR3 size: 16 residues. V was shortened by 2 bases and J by 2 bases, with 16 bases between the two germline ends. Germline CDR1 and CDR2: KGHSH and LQKENI. The CDR3 here is CASSPENFKGTYEQYF. The CDR3, as DNA: TGTGCCAGCTCACCAGAGAACTTCAAGGGGACCTACGAGCAGTACTTC.

The rearrangement links TRBV6-5 to TRBJ1-1, with D hard to call. This CDR3 has 16 residues. The V gene lost 0 bases and the J gene lost 5 bases, with 16 bases spanning the gap. Per germline, CDR1 MNHEY and CDR2 SVGAGI. This CDR3 reads CASSYSINRAGTEAFF. In nucleotides, the CDR3 is TGTGCCAGCAGTTACTCGATAAACCGGGCGGGGACTGAAGCTTTCTTT.

The rearrangement links TRBV12-5 to TRBJ1-1, with 7 bases aligning to TRBD1. Germline V CDR1 and CDR2: LGHNT, FRNRAP. The CDR3 extends over 15 amino acids. Unmatched junction bases numbered 8, after V lost 7 bases and J lost 0 bases. Here the CDR3 DNA reads TGTGCTAGTGCCCGGACAGGAAAAATGAACACTGAAGCTTTCTTT. This codes for CASARTGKMNTEAFF.

This chain links TRBV5-6 with TRBJ2-5; 9 nucleotides line up with TRBD1. Trimming removed 4 bases from V and 5 bases from J; junction bases left unmatched: 12. CDR1 SGHDT and CDR2 YYEEEE come from the germline V gene. The CDR3 consists of 16 residues. The CDR3 protein is CASSVPGQGVEETQYF. The CDR3 DNA is TGTGCCAGCAGCGTGCCGGGACAGGGTGTGGAGGAGACCCAGTACTTC.

This chain joins TRBV4-3 and TRBJ2-1; 11 bases are shared with TRBD2. V gave up 1 base and J gave up 4 bases; unmatched junction bases: 0. The germline CDR1 and CDR2 sequences are LGHNA and YSLEER. This CDR3 is 15 amino acids long. Written as DNA, the CDR3 is TGCGCCAGCAGCCAAGCTAGCGGGGGGTACAATGAGCAGTTCTTC. The encoded protein is CASSQASGGYNEQFF.

J is TRBJ2-1 and V is TRBV5-1; 11 positions agree with TRBD2. V lost 0 bases and J lost 2; bases outside the gene matches: 1. Germline V gene data show CDR1 as SGHRS and CDR2 as YFSETQ. This CDR3 region has 16 residues. CDR3 in DNA: TGCGCCAGCAGCTTGGGACTAGCGGGACCCTACAATGAGCAGTTCTTC. It specifies CASSLGLAGPYNEQFF.

The gene calls are TRBV30 and TRBJ2-3; 13 bases agree with TRBD2. CDR1 and CDR2 from the germline V gene are GTSNPN and SVGIG (reference sequence). CDR3 size: 16 residues. After removal of 8 bases from V and 5 bases from J, the junction contained 13 bases not matched to a gene. For the CDR3, the DNA is TGTGCCGGGCGCGGAGGACTAGCGGGAGAGGGAGATACGCAGTATTTT. As protein: CAGRGGLAGEGDTQYF.

The gene calls are TRBV4-1 and TRBJ2-6; 11 bases are shared with TRBD1. CDR3 length: 19 residues. Germline values: CDR1 MGHRA, CDR2 YSYEKL. The ends lost 3 bases at V and 0 bases at J; junction bases unmatched: 7. The CDR3 region has the DNA TGCGCCAGCAGCCATTCCGGACAGGGGGCGGGCTCTGGGGCCAACGTCCTGACTTTC. This encodes CASSHSGQGAGSGANVLTF.

J is TRBJ1-4 and V is TRBV12-5; 8 nucleotides match TRBD1. The CDR3 is 12 residues long. Trimming at V came to 6 bases and at J to 16 bases, leaving 10 bases not matched to a gene. The germline gives CDR1 LGHNT, CDR2 FRNRAP. For the CDR3, the DNA is TGTGCTAGTGGGCCCGACAGGGGTATAAAGTTTTTT. Its protein is CASGPDRGIKFF.

The chain uses TRBV4-2 and TRBJ2-7; 8 bases are a match to TRBD2. Losses at the gene ends were 0 bases for V and 0 bases for J; bases not matched to a gene: 16. This CDR3 is built from 20 residues. Germline V gene data show CDR1 as LGHNA and CDR2 as YNFKEQ. The CDR3 DNA is TGTGCCAGCAGCCAAGAGTTCGGTTACGGTTCGGGGGGGTCCTCCTACGAGCAGTACTTC. This gives the protein CASSQEFGYGSGGSSYEQYF.

The rearrangement links TRBV19 to TRBJ2-5; 7 bases fit TRBD1. J lost 4 bases, V lost 3 bases, and 5 bases had no gene match. The V gene's germline CDR1 is LNHDA and CDR2 SQIVND (reference sequence). This CDR3 is 14 amino acids long. DNA of the CDR3: TGTGCCAGTAGTATTACAGGGGCCCCAGAGACCCAGTACTTC. This gives the protein CASSITGAPETQYF.

The rearrangement joins TRBV27 to TRBJ1-3, with D possibly TRBD1 on 5 matching bases. The length of the CDR3 is 14 residues. V lost 5 bases to trimming and J lost 2 bases, with 10 bases between them. Germline V gene lookup returns CDR1 MNHEY and CDR2 SMNVEV (reference sequence). For the CDR3, the DNA is TGTGCCAGCAGTCGGGCGGGGGCTGGAAACACCATATATTTT. This encodes CASSRAGAGNTIYF.

V and J are TRBV7-2 and TRBJ1-2; unclear D gene. V lost 5 bases to trimming and J lost 1 base, with 8 bases between them. The CDR3 has 13 residues. Germline values: CDR1 SGHTA, CDR2 FQGNSA. The CDR3 DNA is TGTGCCAGCAGCCGAGCCGATAACTATGGCTACACCTTC. Its protein product is CASSRADNYGYTF.

This clone was detected once. The chain uses TRBV6-4 and TRBJ2-5; D possibly corresponds to TRBD1 (6 bases). The CDR3 has 13 amino acids. V was shortened by 6 bases and J by 1 base, with 9 bases between the two germline ends. Germline CDR1 and CDR2: MRHNA and SNTAGT. CDR3 sequence: CASSRDIQETQYF. In nucleotides, the CDR3 is TGTGCCAGCAGCCGGGACATCCAAGAGACCCAGTACTTC.